The 19 T cell receptor beta chains below were found in one sample sequenced in a study of ipilimumab plus nivolumab after autologous stem cell transplantation. The data were produced by immunoSEQ multiplex PCR, yet TCRdb's version contains in-frame clones alone and is incomplete. The table has about 17,000 clones, about 80% seen once. The source material was PBMCs, sampled in a trial of ipilimumab plus nivolumab as post-transplant consolidation. Every receptor here comes from a male donor with diffuse large B-cell lymphoma.

This chain connects TRBV9 to TRBJ2-1; TRBD2 matches 9 bases. V shed 0 bases, J shed 9 bases, and the junction held 7 bases outside the gene matches. Germline CDR1 and CDR2: SGDLS and YYNGEE. This CDR3 spans 15 amino acids. The CDR3 nucleotides are TGTGCCAGCAGCGTAGATAGCGGGGGTCTTGGTGAGCAGTTCTTC. The encoded protein is CASSVDSGGLGEQFF.

J is TRBJ2-7 and V is TRBV27; TRBD1 agrees at 8 bases. With V trimmed by 6 bases and J by 7 bases, 11 bases remained unmatched. The CDR3 contains 14 residues. Germline lookup yields CDR1 MNHEY and CDR2 SMNVEV (reference sequence). The DNA for the CDR3 is TGTGCCAGCAGCGCAGGGGGCTCTCGAGTGGAGCAGTACTTC. It is translated as CASSAGGSRVEQYF.

On this clone itself: This sample also contains other DNA sequences that code for the same CDR3. This chain uses TRBV5-6 with TRBJ2-2, with D unclear. The CDR3 is 12 amino acids. Trimming removed 2 bases at V and 3 bases at J, with 2 bases between. CDR1 SGHDT and CDR2 YYEEEE come from the germline V gene. CDR3 sequence (DNA): TGTGCCAGCAGCTTAGACACCGGGGAGCTGTTTTTT. Its translation: CASSLDTGELFF.

The rearrangement uses TRBV5-6 and TRBJ2-1; perhaps TRBD2 as D (7 bases). This CDR3 has 16 amino acids. V lost 4 bases and J lost 3, with 17 bases in between. Germline CDR1 SGHDT, CDR2 YYEEEE. The CDR3 DNA follows: TGTGCCAGCAGCCTCGGGGGCCGCGGGGGCTACAATGAGCAGTTCTTC. The encoded protein is CASSLGGRGGYNEQFF.

V gene TRBV7-2 combines with J gene TRBJ2-6; TRBD2 agrees at 7 bases. The CDR3 totals 17 residues. Germline CDR1 SGHTA, CDR2 FQGNSA. With V trimmed by 5 bases and J by 3 bases, 10 bases remained unmatched. CDR3: CASSPWGAGLGANVLTF. The CDR3 DNA sequence: TGTGCCAGCAGCCCGTGGGGAGCGGGGCTTGGGGCCAACGTCCTGACTTTC.

This clone was observed a few times. CDR3 nucleotide sequence: TGTGCCAGCACCAAGGACAGGGGAATGAACACTGAAGCTTTCTTT. Translated, it gives CASTKDRGMNTEAFF. This rearrangement joins TRBV9 to TRBJ1-1; the match to TRBD1 covers 9 bases. Germline CDR1 reads SGDLS; CDR2 reads YYNGEE. V lost 6 bases, J lost 0 bases, and 6 bases stayed unmatched. This CDR3 is built from 15 residues. Full variable domain (missing parts from reference TRBV9 and TRBJ1-1): DSGVTQTPKHLITATGQRVTLRCSPRSGDLSVYWYQQSLDQGLQFLIQYYNGEERAKGNILERFSAQQFPDLHSELNLSSLELGDSALYFCASTKDRGMNTEAFFGQGTRLTVV.

Only a few counts were recorded for this clone. V and J are TRBV6-1 and TRBJ2-1; TRBD1 agrees at 7 bases. V trimming: 5 bases; J trimming: 8 bases; junction bases outside the gene matches: 9. Germline loops: CDR1 MNHNS, CDR2 SASEGT. The length of the CDR3 is 14 residues. The CDR3 loop is CASSPQGFMDEQFF. The CDR3 DNA follows: TGTGCCAGCAGTCCACAGGGGTTTATGGATGAGCAGTTCTTC.

J is TRBJ2-4 and V is TRBV5-4; D perhaps matches TRBD2 (6 bases). The germline V gene encodes CDR1 SGHNT and CDR2 YYREEE (reference sequence). The CDR3 covers 13 residues. The V end lost 0 bases, the J end lost 7 bases, and 8 bases lay between the germline ends. CDR3 coding DNA: TGTGCCAGCAGCTTGGCCGGAGGGAACATTCAGTACTTC. Translation: CASSLAGGNIQYF.

This chain links TRBV4-3 with TRBJ1-4; D is possibly TRBD1 (5 bases). This CDR3 contains 16 residues. In germline, CDR1 is LGHNA, CDR2 YSLEER. The germline V and J ends were trimmed by 3 bases and 8 bases, with 19 bases remaining between them. The DNA for the CDR3 is TGCGCCAGCAGCCAGAACCGGGAGTTCTGGGGGGAAAAACTGTTTTTT. The encoded protein is CASSQNREFWGEKLFF.

The chain employs TRBV6-5 and TRBJ2-7; 9 bases align to TRBD1. Trimming at V came to 5 bases and at J to 6 bases, leaving 8 bases not matched to a gene. Germline-derived CDR1 and CDR2 are MNHEY and SVGAGI. The CDR3 runs 14 residues. The CDR3 bases are TGTGCCAGCAGTCCCACAGGGGGCGACCGCGAGCAGTACTTC. Encoded protein: CASSPTGGDREQYF.

As DNA, the CDR3 is TGTGCCAGTAGTGGGAGCTCCTATAATTCACCCCTCCACTTT. Translation: CASSGSSYNSPLHF. This chain connects TRBV19 to TRBJ1-6, with unresolved D. With 5 bases removed from V and 0 bases from J, the gap between germline ends came to 5 bases. Germline V CDR1 and CDR2: LNHDA, SQIVND (reference sequence). This CDR3 spans 14 amino acids.

V is TRBV7-8 and J is TRBJ1-5; 9 positions match TRBD1. From germline, CDR1 is SGHVS and CDR2 FQNEAQ. V lost 3 bases and J lost 1; bases outside the gene matches: 1. CDR3 length: 15 residues. CDR3: CASSLGQGSNQPQHF. The CDR3, as DNA: TGTGCCAGCAGCTTGGGACAGGGAAGCAATCAGCCCCAGCATTTT.

The rearrangement links TRBV10-2 to TRBJ2-3; 8 bases match TRBD2. The CDR3 contains 15 residues. After removal of 3 bases from V and 2 bases from J, the junction contained 4 bases not matched to a gene. Germline CDR1 is WSHSY and CDR2 is SAAADI. The CDR3 loop reads CASSESGLDTDTQYF. The DNA of the CDR3 is TGCGCCAGCAGTGAATCGGGACTAGACACAGATACGCAGTATTTT.

This clone has only a few counts. The V gene is TRBV4-1, the J gene TRBJ2-7; 10 nucleotides align to TRBD1. CDR3 length: 16 residues. Trimming removed 2 bases from V and 6 bases from J; junction bases left unmatched: 10. CDR1 is MGHRA, CDR2 YSYEKL, per germline. Written as DNA, the CDR3 is TGCGCCAGCAGCCAATTATTGGGACAGGGGCCGTTCGAGCAGTACTTC. Amino acid sequence: CASSQLLGQGPFEQYF.

The chain carries TRBV6-5 and TRBJ1-1; maybe TRBD1 (6 bases). The CDR3 has 14 amino acids. The germline V and J ends were trimmed by 5 bases and 0 bases, with 10 bases remaining between them. The germline CDR1 and CDR2 sequences are MNHEY and SVGAGI. The CDR3 DNA follows: TGTGCCAGCAGTCACAGGGAGATGAACACTGAAGCTTTCTTT. Its translation is CASSHREMNTEAFF.

V is TRBV27 and J is TRBJ2-2, with 9 bases aligning to TRBD1. Trimming removed 4 bases from V and 4 bases from J; junction bases left unmatched: 7. CDR3 length: 16 amino acids. The V gene's germline CDR1 is MNHEY and CDR2 SMNVEV (reference sequence). CDR3 sequence: CASSSKRTGATGELFF. The CDR3 DNA sequence: TGTGCCAGCAGTTCCAAGAGGACAGGGGCCACCGGGGAGCTGTTTTTT.

The rearrangement links TRBV7-3 to TRBJ2-5, with unresolved D. The J call may not be correct, given that the DNA end is closer to TRBJ2-7. This CDR3 is 19 amino acids long. Germline loops: CDR1 SGHTA, CDR2 FQGTGA. DNA of the CDR3: TGTGCCAGCAGCCCCGAGGCAGGCACCACCAAACCCTCCTCCTACGAGCAGTACTTC. As protein: CASSPEAGTTKPSSYEQYF.

The genes are TRBV27 and TRBJ1-2; 11 bases are a match to TRBD1. The germline CDR1 and CDR2 sequences are MNHEY and SMNVEV (reference sequence). The CDR3 loop spans 15 amino acids. V was clipped by 2 bases and J by 7 bases; unmatched bases: 6. In DNA, the CDR3 is TGTGCCAGCAGTTTACGAGGACAGGGGGCTGGTGGCTACACCTTC. It specifies CASSLRGQGAGGYTF.

V gene TRBV11-2 combines with J gene TRBJ1-3; TRBD1 agrees at 9 bases. The CDR3 has 15 residues. The trim removed 5 bases at V and 4 bases at J, leaving 6 bases unmatched. Germline V gene lookup returns CDR1 SGHAT and CDR2 FQNNGV. The CDR3 nucleotides read TGTGCCAGCAGCACAACAGGGGGCGCGGGAAACACCATATATTTT. It is translated as CASSTTGGAGNTIYF.